This TCR beta chain was documented in a study of CD8 T cells in ankylosing spondylitis. Broader study findings: Roughly eight highly homologous variants made up a TCR beta motif, and this motif appeared characteristic of ankylosing spondylitis blood. Significantly higher representation of disease-linked clones was reported for matched ankylosing spondylitis synovial fluid. Relatively scarce in peripheral blood, disease-linked clones were CD8+.

This CDR3 comprises 16 residues. The germline V gene has CDR1 LNHNV and CDR2 YYDKDF (reference sequence). With V trimmed by 1 base and J by 3 bases, 5 bases remained unmatched. TCRdb ran MiXCR on the 5' RACE reads and lists one entry per CDR3 protein. The sample lists fewer than 180,000 distinct CDR3 sequences, 40% to 50% occurring once. This clonotype turned up a few times. Its target is unknown. The sequence came from a male donor with ankylosing spondylitis. The specimen was synovial fluid, either unsorted or a sorted T cell fraction (not recorded which). This chain connects TRBV15 to TRBJ2-2, with TRBD2 matching over 7 bases. The CDR3 sequence is CATSRGRGDYTGELFF. CDR3 nucleotide sequence: TGTGCCACCAGCAGAGGTCGGGGGGATTACACCGGGGAGCTGTTTTTT.